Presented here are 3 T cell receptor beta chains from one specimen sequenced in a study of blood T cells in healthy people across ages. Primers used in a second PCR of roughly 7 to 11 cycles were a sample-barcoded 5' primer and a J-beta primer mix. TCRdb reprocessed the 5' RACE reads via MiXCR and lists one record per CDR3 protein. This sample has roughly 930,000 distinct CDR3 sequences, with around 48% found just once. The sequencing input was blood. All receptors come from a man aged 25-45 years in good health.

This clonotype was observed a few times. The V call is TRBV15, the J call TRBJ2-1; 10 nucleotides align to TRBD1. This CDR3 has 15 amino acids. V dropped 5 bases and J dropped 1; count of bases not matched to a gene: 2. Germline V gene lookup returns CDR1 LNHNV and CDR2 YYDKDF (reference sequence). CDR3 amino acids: CATSRDRGSYNEQFF. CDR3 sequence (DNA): TGTGCCACCAGCCGGGACAGGGGTTCCTACAATGAGCAGTTCTTC.

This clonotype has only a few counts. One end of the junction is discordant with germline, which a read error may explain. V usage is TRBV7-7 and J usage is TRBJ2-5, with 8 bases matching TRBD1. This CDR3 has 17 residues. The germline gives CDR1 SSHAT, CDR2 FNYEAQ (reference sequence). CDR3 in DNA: TGTGCTAGCAGCTTAGCCGGGACAGGAAGGGGCCAAGAGACCCAGTACTTC. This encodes CASSLAGTGRGQETQYF.

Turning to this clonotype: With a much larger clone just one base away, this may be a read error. This CDR3 reads CASSPNPYNEQYF. The CDR3 DNA follows: TGTGCCAGCAGCCCAAATCCCTACAATGAGCAGTACTTC. The V and J genes are TRBV6-2 or TRBV6-3 and TRBJ2-1, with D hard to call. The DNA end favors TRBJ2-7, so the J call may be wrong. This CDR3 has 13 residues. Germline V gene lookup returns CDR1 MNHEY and CDR2 SVGEGT.